This TCR beta chain was observed in a study of blood T cells in healthy people across ages. Germline V gene data show CDR1 as SEHNR and CDR2 as FQNEAQ (reference sequence). This CDR3 has 15 residues. The germline V and J ends were trimmed by 5 bases and 14 bases, with 26 bases remaining between them. Donors ranged from roughly 6 to 90 years old and were healthy Caucasians in Russia. As to this clonotype: What it binds is unknown.

Study-level points and caveats: Reliance upon unsorted PBMCs precluded definitive naive versus antigen-experienced comparison. More naive CD4+ cells and higher diversity marked long-lived donors relative to aged donors. Strongly correlated with naive T cell percentage was TCR beta diversity.

It was with a sample-barcoded 5' primer and a J-beta primer mix that a second PCR of roughly 7 to 12 cycles was run. TCRdb fed the 5' RACE reads into MiXCR, producing one record per CDR3 protein. The sample lists about 670,000 distinct CDR3 sequences; around 50% were seen once. The TCR comes from a woman of 80 years or more in good health. Specimen: blood. The V call is TRBV7-9, the J call TRBJ2-3, with D perhaps TRBD1 (6 bases). The CDR3 DNA sequence: TGTGCCAGCAGCCCCCCAGGACAGCAGGGTGGATGGTCGTATTTT. Residues: CASSPPGQQGGWSYF.